This T cell receptor beta chain was retrieved from a study of CD8 T cells in ankylosing spondylitis. Deletions cut 1 base from V and 9 bases from J, with 10 bases between. The CDR3 length is 14 residues. In germline, CDR1 is SEHNR, CDR2 FQNEAQ (reference sequence). Study-level points and caveats: One TCR beta motif, made up of 7 or 8 highly homologous variants, appeared characteristic of ankylosing spondylitis blood. Reports say disease-linked clones showed up significantly more in matched ankylosing spondylitis synovial fluid.

Each CDR3 protein is one row after TCRdb ran MiXCR on the 5' RACE reads. The sample carries about 130,000 distinct CDR3 sequences, around 7% recorded once. Ten or more counts support this clonotype. The antigen is not known. This chain uses TRBV7-9 with TRBJ1-6; D is possibly TRBD1 (5 bases). This clonotype was obtained from a male donor with ankylosing spondylitis or in good health (not recorded which). The specimen sequenced was blood, either unsorted or a sorted T cell fraction (not recorded which). CDR3 DNA sequence: TGTGCCAGCAGCTTAGGCAGGGTGCCTTCACCCCTCCACTTT. It codes for CASSLGRVPSPLHF.